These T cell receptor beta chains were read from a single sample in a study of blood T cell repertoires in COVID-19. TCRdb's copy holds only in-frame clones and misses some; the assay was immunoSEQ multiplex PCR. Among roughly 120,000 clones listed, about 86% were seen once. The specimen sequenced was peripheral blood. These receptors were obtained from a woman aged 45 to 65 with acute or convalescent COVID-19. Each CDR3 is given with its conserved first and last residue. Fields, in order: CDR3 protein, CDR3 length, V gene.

cdr3_aa: CASSPFGQAGANVLTF
cdr3_length: 16
v_call: TRBV7-2

cdr3_aa: CASSTHRPGQGGTGELFF
cdr3_length: 18
v_call: TRBV19

cdr3_aa: CASRASTDTQYF
cdr3_length: 12
v_call: TRBV2

cdr3_aa: CASSYPAGGTAFF
cdr3_length: 13
v_call: TRBV11-2

cdr3_aa: CASSKAGASAYGYTF
cdr3_length: 15
v_call: TRBV21-1

cdr3_aa: CASSPRVGGGETQYF
cdr3_length: 15
v_call: TRBV7-7

cdr3_aa: CASSYLGEDWEPQHF
cdr3_length: 15
v_call: TRBV6-6

cdr3_aa: CASSSTGFLNNEQFF
cdr3_length: 15
v_call: TRBV7-2

cdr3_aa: CASSRRDTNSPLHF
cdr3_length: 14
v_call: TRBV6-5

cdr3_aa: CASRTPGQFEAFF
cdr3_length: 13
v_call: TRBV19

cdr3_aa: CAISRGQGANTEAFF
cdr3_length: 15
v_call: TRBV10-3

cdr3_aa: CASSTQIPGTGGIDYGYTF
cdr3_length: 19
v_call: TRBV21-1

cdr3_aa: CASSYEATQYF
cdr3_length: 11
v_call: TRBV6-5

cdr3_aa: CASSPYLAGGGDEQFF
cdr3_length: 16
v_call: TRBV18